These 8 T cell receptor beta chains came from one sample sequenced in a study of cytomegalovirus exposure and HLA in healthy donors. PCR amplification relied on 60 Vbeta primers (plus 13 Jbeta primers). Assay used: immunoSEQ multiplex PCR; TCRdb lists only in-frame clones, some missing. The sample yields some 62,000 clones, of which the top ten take up approximately 5.1%. Sequenced material: PBMCs. The origin of the receptors is a young man in good health and CMV-seropositive.

V and J are TRBV6-5 and TRBJ1-5; 9 nucleotides agree with TRBD1. The junction had 7 bases not matched to a gene; V was cut back by 6 bases and J by 7 bases. CDR1 is MNHEY and CDR2 is SVGAGI in the germline V gene. CDR3 length equals 14 residues. CDR3 in amino acids: CASRQNRGQQPQHF. For the CDR3, the DNA is TGTGCCAGCAGGCAGAACAGGGGGCAACAGCCCCAGCATTTT.

The rearrangement uses TRBV4-2 and TRBJ2-7, with D possibly being TRBD2 (5 bases). Trimming stripped 4 bases from V and 2 bases from J, with 21 bases between. Looked up from germline, CDR1 is LGHNA and CDR2 is YNFKEQ. The CDR3 extends over 17 amino acids. In nucleotides, the CDR3 is TGTGCCAGCAGCCTCCGGGAAGGGAGCACGTCAACCTACGAGCAGTACTTC. Its translation: CASSLREGSTSTYEQYF.

As for this clone: One end of the junction fails to match germline, which may point to a read error. The chain employs TRBV5-1 and TRBJ1-3; D is uncertain. Germline CDR1 is SGHRS and CDR2 is YFSETQ. The CDR3 covers 13 residues. CDR3 DNA: TGCGCCAGCAGCTCGGACTCTCGAAACACCATATATTTT. Protein sequence: CASSSDSRNTIYF.

The chain combines TRBV9 with TRBJ2-7, with D possibly being TRBD2 (5 bases). Germline V gives CDR1 SGDLS, CDR2 YYNGEE. The germline V and J ends were trimmed by 0 bases and 3 bases, with 10 bases remaining between them. CDR3 length equals 14 residues. CDR3 sequence (DNA): TGTGCCAGCAGCGTAGAGGACGGGGACTACGAGCAGTACTTC. Translating gives CASSVEDGDYEQYF. Complete variable domain (other parts from reference TRBV9 and TRBJ2-7): DSGVTQTPKHLITATGQRVTLRCSPRSGDLSVYWYQQSLDQGLQFLIQYYNGEERAKGNILERFSAQQFPDLHSELNLSSLELGDSALYFCASSVEDGDYEQYFGPGTRLTVT.

The chain combines TRBV18 with TRBJ2-3; 9 positions agree with TRBD2. There are 16 residues in the CDR3. After removal of 8 bases from V and 0 bases from J, the junction contained 9 bases not matched to a gene. Germline assignment: CDR1 KGHSH and CDR2 LQKENI. The chain's CDR3 is CASPSTSGVSTDTQYF. The CDR3 DNA reads as TGTGCCAGCCCCTCGACTAGCGGTGTTAGCACAGATACGCAGTATTTT. The whole variable domain, filled in from reference TRBV18 and TRBJ2-3, reads NAGVMQNPRHLVRRRGQEARLRCSPMKGHSHVYWYRQLPEEGLKFMVYLQKENIIDESGMPKERFSAEFPKEGPSILRIQQVVRGDSAAYFCASPSTSGVSTDTQYFGPGTRLTVL.

The V call is TRBV2, the J call TRBJ2-3, with 7 nucleotides matching TRBD1. The CDR3 length is 18 residues. V gave up 9 bases and J gave up 4 bases; unmatched junction bases: 22. In germline, CDR1 is SNHLY, CDR2 FYNNEI. The CDR3 region has the DNA TGTGCCAGAGGGAAGAACCGGGACAGCCACATCCGGGCAGATACGCAGTATTTT. Its translation is CARGKNRDSHIRADTQYF.

The chain uses TRBV4-1 and TRBJ2-7; 11 nucleotides match TRBD2. The CDR3 sequence is 14 residues long. The germline V gene encodes CDR1 MGHRA and CDR2 YSYEKL. J gave up 3 bases and V 4 bases, and 2 bases lay outside the gene matches. Here the CDR3 reads CASSRGLAGYEQYF. CDR3 nucleotide sequence: TGCGCCAGCAGCCGAGGACTAGCGGGCTACGAGCAGTACTTC.

The rearrangement joins TRBV5-4 to TRBJ2-5, with 8 bases aligning to TRBD2. Germline V gene sequence: CDR1 SGHNT, CDR2 YYREEE (reference sequence). The CDR3 extends over 15 amino acids. The junction had 12 bases not matched to a gene; V was cut back by 2 bases and J by 9 bases. The CDR3 DNA is TGTGCCAGCAGCTTTCCATCTAGCGGGTTCAGTCCCCAGTACTTC. Amino acids: CASSFPSSGFSPQYF.